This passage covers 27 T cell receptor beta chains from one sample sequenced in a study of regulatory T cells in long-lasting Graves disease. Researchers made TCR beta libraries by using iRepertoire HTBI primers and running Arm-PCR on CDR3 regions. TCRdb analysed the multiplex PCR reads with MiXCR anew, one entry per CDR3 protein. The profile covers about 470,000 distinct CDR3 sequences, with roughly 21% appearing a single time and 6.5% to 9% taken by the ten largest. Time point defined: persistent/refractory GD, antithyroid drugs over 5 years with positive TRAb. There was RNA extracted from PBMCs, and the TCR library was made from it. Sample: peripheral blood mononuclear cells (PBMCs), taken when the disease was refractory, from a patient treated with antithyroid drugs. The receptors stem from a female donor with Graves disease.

Written as DNA, the CDR3 is TGCAGCGTGGGGGGACAGGGTCCTTACGAGCAGTACTTC. The encoded protein is CSVGGQGPYEQYF. The genes are TRBV29-1 and TRBJ2-7; 9 bases map to TRBD1. V gave up 6 bases and J gave up 4 bases; unmatched junction bases: 7. Per the germline V gene, CDR1 is SQVTM and CDR2 is ANQGSEA. This CDR3 is 13 amino acids long.

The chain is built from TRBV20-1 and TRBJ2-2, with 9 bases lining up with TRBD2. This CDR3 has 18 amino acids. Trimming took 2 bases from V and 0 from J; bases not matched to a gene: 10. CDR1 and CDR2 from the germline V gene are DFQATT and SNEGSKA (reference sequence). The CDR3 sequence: CSARPPASGDANTGELFF. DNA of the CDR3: TGCAGTGCTAGACCGCCGGCTAGCGGGGACGCGAACACCGGGGAGCTGTTTTTT.

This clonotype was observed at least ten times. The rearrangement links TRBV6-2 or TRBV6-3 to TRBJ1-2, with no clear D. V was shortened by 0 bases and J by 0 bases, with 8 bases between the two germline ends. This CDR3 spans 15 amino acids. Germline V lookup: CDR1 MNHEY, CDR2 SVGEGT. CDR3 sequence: CASSYSPLTNYGYTF. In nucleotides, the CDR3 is TGTGCCAGCAGTTACTCTCCGCTAACTAACTATGGCTACACCTTC.

The CDR3 region is CSANPRGGPSQETQYF. In nucleotides, the CDR3 is TGCAGTGCTAACCCACGGGGGGGCCCTTCCCAAGAGACCCAGTACTTC. The chain joins TRBV20-1 to TRBJ2-5; 8 bases match TRBD2. Germline CDR1 DFQATT, CDR2 SNEGSKA (reference sequence). The CDR3 runs 16 residues. Trimming removed 4 bases from V and 1 base from J; junction bases left unmatched: 11.

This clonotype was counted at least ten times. CDR3 bases: TGTGCCAGCAGTGAGGCTGGGGTGACAGGGAGGGAAGCTTTCTTT. This encodes CASSEAGVTGREAFF. V is TRBV6-2 or TRBV6-3 and J is TRBJ1-1, with TRBD1 identical over 7 bases. The CDR3 is 15 residues long. The junction had 14 bases not matched to a gene; V was cut back by 5 bases and J by 8 bases. The V gene's germline CDR1 is MNHEY and CDR2 SVGEGT.

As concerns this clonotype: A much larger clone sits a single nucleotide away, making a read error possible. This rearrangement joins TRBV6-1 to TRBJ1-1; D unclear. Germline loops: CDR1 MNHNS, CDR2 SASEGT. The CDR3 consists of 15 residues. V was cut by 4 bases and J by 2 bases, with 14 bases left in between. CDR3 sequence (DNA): TGTGCCAGCAGTGGGGTCCGCGCACCCAACACTGAAGCTTTCTTT. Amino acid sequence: CASSGVRAPNTEAFF.

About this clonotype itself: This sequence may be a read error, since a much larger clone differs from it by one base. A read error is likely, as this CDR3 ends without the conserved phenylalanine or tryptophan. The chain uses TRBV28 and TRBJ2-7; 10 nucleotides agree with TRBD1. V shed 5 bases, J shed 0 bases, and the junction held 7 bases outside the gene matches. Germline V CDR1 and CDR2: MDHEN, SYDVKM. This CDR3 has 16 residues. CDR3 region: CASSPRTGGYSYEQYL. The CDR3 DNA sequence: TGTGCCAGCAGTCCGAGGACAGGGGGTTACTCCTACGAGCAGTACCTC.

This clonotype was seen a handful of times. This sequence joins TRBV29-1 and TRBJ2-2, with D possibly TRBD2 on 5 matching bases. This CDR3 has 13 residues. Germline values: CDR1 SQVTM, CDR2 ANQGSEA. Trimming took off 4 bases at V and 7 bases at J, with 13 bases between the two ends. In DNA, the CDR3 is TGCAGCGTTGGAGGGCTTCTCAACGGGGAGCTGTTTTTT. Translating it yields CSVGGLLNGELFF.

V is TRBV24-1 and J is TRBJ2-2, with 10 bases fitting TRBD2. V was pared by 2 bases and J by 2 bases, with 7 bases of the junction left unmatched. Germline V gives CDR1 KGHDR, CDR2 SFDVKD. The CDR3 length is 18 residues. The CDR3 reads CATSDYLAGESNTGELFF. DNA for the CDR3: TGTGCCACCAGTGATTACCTAGCGGGAGAGTCAAACACCGGGGAGCTGTTTTTT.

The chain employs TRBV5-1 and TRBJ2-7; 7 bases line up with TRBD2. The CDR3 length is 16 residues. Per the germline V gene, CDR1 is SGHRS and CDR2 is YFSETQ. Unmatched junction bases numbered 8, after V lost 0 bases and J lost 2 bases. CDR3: CASSLASSGITYEQYF. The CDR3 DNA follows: TGCGCCAGCAGCTTGGCGTCCAGCGGGATTACCTACGAGCAGTACTTC.

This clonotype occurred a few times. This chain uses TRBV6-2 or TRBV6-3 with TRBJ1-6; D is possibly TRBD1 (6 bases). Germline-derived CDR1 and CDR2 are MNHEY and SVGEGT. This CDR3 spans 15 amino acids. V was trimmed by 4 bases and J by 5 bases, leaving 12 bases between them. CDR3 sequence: CASSSRGGNNSPLHF. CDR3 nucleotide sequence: TGTGCCAGCAGTTCCCGTGGGGGCAATAATTCACCCCTCCACTTT.

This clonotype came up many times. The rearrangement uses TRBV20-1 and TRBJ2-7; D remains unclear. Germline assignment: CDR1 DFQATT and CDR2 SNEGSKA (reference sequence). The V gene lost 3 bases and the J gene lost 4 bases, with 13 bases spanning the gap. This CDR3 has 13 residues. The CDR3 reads CSASPDLGYEQYF. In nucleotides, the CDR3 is TGCAGTGCTAGCCCCGACTTGGGGTACGAGCAGTACTTC.

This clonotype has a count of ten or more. The CDR3 region is CASRPLGYLAKNIQYF. The CDR3 DNA sequence: TGTGCCAGCAGACCTCTCGGATATCTAGCCAAAAACATTCAGTACTTC. The chain employs TRBV2 and TRBJ2-4; no clear D. The germline V gene has CDR1 SNHLY and CDR2 FYNNEI. CDR3 length equals 16 residues. V was pared by 6 bases and J by 0 bases, with 15 bases between.

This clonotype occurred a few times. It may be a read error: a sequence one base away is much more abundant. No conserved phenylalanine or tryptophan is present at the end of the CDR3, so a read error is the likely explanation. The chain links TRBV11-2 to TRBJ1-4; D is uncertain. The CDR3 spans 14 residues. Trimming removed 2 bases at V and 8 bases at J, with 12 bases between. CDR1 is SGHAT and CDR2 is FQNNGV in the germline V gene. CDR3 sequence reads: CASSLNGWEEKLFS. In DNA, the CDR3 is TGTGCCAGCAGCTTAAACGGGTGGGAAGAAAAACTGTTTTCT.

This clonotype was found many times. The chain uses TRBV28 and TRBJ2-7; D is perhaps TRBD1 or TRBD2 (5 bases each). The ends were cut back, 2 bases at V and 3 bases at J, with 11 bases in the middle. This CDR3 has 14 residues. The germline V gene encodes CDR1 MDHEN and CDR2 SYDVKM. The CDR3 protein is CASSLRGPIYEQYF. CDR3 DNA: TGTGCCAGCAGTTTAAGGGGACCTATCTACGAGCAGTACTTC.

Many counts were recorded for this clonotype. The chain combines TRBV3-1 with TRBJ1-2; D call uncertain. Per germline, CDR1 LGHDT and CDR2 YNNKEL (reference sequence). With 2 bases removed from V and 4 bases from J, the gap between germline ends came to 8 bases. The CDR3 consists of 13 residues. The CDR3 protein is CASSQSVGYGYTF. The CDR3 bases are TGTGCCAGCAGCCAATCAGTAGGCTATGGCTACACCTTC.

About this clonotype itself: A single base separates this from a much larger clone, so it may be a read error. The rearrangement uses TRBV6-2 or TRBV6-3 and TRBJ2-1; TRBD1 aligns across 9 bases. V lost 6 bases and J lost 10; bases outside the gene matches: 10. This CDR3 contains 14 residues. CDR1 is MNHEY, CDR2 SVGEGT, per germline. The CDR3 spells CASRNNRGPYEQFF. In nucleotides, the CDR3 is TGTGCCAGCAGGAACAACAGGGGGCCATACGAGCAGTTCTTC.

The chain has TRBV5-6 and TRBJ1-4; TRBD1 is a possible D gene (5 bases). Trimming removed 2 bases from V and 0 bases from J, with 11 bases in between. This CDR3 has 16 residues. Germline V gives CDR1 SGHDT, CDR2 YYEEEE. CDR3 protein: CASSFDGGATNEKLFF. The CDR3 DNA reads TGTGCCAGCAGCTTCGACGGGGGTGCAACTAATGAAAAACTGTTTTTT.

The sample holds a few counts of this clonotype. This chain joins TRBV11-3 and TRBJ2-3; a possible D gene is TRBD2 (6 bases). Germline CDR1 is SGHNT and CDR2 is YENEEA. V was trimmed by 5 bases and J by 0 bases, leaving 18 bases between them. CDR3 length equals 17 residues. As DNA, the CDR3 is TGTGCCAGCAGCGAGAGCGTCGCGGGACGTAGCACAGATACGCAGTATTTT. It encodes CASSESVAGRSTDTQYF.

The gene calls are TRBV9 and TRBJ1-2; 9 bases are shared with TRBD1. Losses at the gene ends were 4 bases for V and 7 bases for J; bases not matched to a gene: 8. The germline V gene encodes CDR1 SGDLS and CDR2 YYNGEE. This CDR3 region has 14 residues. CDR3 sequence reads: CASSYQQGAVGYTF. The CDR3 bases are TGTGCCAGCAGCTACCAACAGGGGGCTGTTGGCTACACCTTC. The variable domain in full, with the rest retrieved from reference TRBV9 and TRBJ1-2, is DSGVTQTPKHLITATGQRVTLRCSPRSGDLSVYWYQQSLDQGLQFLIQYYNGEERAKGNILERFSAQQFPDLHSELNLSSLELGDSALYFCASSYQQGAVGYTFGSGTRLTVV.

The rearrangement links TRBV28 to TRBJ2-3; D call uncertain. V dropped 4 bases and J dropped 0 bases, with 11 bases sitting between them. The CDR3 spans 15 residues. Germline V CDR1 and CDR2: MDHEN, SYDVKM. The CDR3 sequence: CASSSPPSSTDTQYF. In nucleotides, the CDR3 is TGTGCCAGCAGTTCCCCGCCTTCTAGCACAGATACGCAGTATTTT. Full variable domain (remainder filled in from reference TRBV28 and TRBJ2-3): DVKVTQSSRYLVKRTGEKVFLECVQDMDHENMFWYRQDPGLGLRLIYFSYDVKMKEKGDIPEGYSVSREKKERFSLILESASTNQTSMYLCASSSPPSSTDTQYFGPGTRLTVL.

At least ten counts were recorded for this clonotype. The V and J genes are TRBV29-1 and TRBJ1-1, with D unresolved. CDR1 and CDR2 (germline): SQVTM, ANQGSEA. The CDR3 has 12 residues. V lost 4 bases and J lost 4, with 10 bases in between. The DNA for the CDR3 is TGCAGCGTTGGGAAGGTGGGCACTGAAGCTTTCTTT. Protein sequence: CSVGKVGTEAFF.

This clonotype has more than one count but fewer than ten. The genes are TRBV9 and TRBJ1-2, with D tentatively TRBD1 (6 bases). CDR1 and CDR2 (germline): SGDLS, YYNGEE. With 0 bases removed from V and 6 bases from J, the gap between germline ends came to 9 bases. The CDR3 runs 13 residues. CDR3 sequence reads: CASSVGTEHGYTF. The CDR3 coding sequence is TGTGCCAGCAGCGTAGGGACAGAGCATGGCTACACCTTC.

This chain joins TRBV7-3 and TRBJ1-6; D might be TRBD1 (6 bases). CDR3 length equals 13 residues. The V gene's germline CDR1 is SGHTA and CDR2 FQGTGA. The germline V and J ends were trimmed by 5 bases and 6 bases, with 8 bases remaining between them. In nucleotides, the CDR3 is TGTGCCAGCAGCATGGACAGTAATTCACCCCTCCACTTT. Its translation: CASSMDSNSPLHF. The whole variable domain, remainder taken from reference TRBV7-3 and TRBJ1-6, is GAGVSQTPSNKVTEKGKYVELRCDPISGHTALYWYRQSLGQGPEFLIYFQGTGAADDSGLPNDRFFAVRPEGSVSTLKIQRTERGDSAVYLCASSMDSNSPLHFGNGTRLTVT.

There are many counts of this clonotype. Here the CDR3 DNA reads TGTGCCAGCAGTTTAGCGCGGCTAGCCCCCCCAGAGACCCAGTACTTC. Amino acid sequence: CASSLARLAPPETQYF. The chain links TRBV12-3 or TRBV12-4 to TRBJ2-5, with D tentatively TRBD2 (5 bases). V was clipped by 0 bases and J by 4 bases, with 15 bases between them. This CDR3 comprises 16 residues.

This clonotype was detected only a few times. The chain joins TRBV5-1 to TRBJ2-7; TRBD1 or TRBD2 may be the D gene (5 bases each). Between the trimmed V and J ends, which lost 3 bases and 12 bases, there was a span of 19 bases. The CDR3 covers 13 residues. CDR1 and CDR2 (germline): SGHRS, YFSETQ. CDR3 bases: TGCGCCAGCAGCTCGGAACCGGGACCACCGGCGTACTTC. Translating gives CASSSEPGPPAYF.

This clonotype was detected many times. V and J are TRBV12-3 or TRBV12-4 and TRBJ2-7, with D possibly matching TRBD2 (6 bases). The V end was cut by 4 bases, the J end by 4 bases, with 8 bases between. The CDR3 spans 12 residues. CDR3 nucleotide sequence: TGTGCCAGCAGTTCACTAGCTTACGAGCAGTACTTC. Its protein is CASSSLAYEQYF.